This is a list of T cell receptor beta chains from one sample in a study of regulatory T cells in long-lasting Graves disease. TCRdb independently ran MiXCR on the multiplex PCR reads; one entry per CDR3 protein. The data hold 440,000 or so distinct CDR3 sequences, with more than 12% observed a single time. These same data were also listed under a study on T cells in Graves' hyperthyroidism and ophthalmopathy.

This sample comprised peripheral blood mononuclear cells (PBMCs), obtained at new diagnosis, from a patient treated with antithyroid drugs. These TCRs come from a woman in her thirties with Graves disease. CDR3s include the opening cysteine and the closing phenylalanine or tryptophan. Fields, in order: clone size, D gene, V gene, J gene, CDR3 DNA, CDR3 protein. A D gene is named only where the DNA matches it firmly. The size entry is marked missing in some rows and otherwise reads once, few, many or a size class.

NA	NA	TRBV19	TRBJ1-6	TGTGCCAGTAGTATAAGGGAGTCAGAAAGGCACCCGTCGGATTCACCCCTCCACTTT	CASSIRESERHPSDSPLHF
many	NA	TRBV5-1	TRBJ1-2	TGCGCCAGCAGCTTGGGGGACATCAACTATGGCTACACCTTC	CASSLGDINYGYTF
many	TRBD1	TRBV11-2	TRBJ2-3	TGTGCCAGCAGCTGGACCGGGACAGGGGAAACAGATACGCAGTATTTT	CASSWTGTGETDTQYF
many	TRBD2	TRBV12-3/TRBV12-4	TRBJ2-1	TGTGCCAGCAGTTTGGCGGTAGCGGGAAACCGTGGTTTTGCGCAGTTCTTC	CASSLAVAGNRGFAQFF
few	NA	TRBV7-9	TRBJ1-3	TGTGCCAGCAGCTACGGGACTCAAGGGAACACCATATATTTT	CASSYGTQGNTIYF
NA	NA	TRBV7-7	TRBJ2-5	TGTGCCAGCAGCTTAGACGGCGGCACAGGGAAAGCAAAAGAGACCCAGTACTTC	CASSLDGGTGKAKETQYF
NA	NA	TRBV30	TRBJ2-7	TGTGCCTGGAGTGGGGCCTTTCGAATGGGGGAGCAGTACTTC	CAWSGAFRMGEQYF
few	TRBD1	TRBV19	TRBJ2-3	TGTGCCAGTAGTATAGAATGGGACAGGGATATATTCACGAGAGATACGCAGTATTTT	CASSIEWDRDIFTRDTQYF
few	NA	TRBV5-1	TRBJ2-2	TGCGCCAGCAGCCACGGGCCATTCGGGGAGCTGTTTTTT	CASSHGPFGELFF
many	TRBD2	TRBV20-1	TRBJ2-3	TGCAGTGCTAGTAGGCTAGCGGGAGGAGCCCTCACAGATACGCAGTATTTT	CSASRLAGGALTDTQYF
many	NA	TRBV12-5	TRBJ2-1	TGTGCTAGTGGTTTGTTGGCCGGTAGACTAAGCTCCTACAATGAGCAGTTCTTC	CASGLLAGRLSSYNEQFF
many	TRBD1	TRBV3-1	TRBJ2-2	TGTGCCAGCAGCCGACAGGGATCGGGGAGGGAGCTGTTTTTT	CASSRQGSGRELFF
NA	NA	TRBV5-1	TRBJ1-6	TGCGCCAGCAGCTTGGTGCAGGGTGATAATTCACCCCTCCACTTT	CASSLVQGDNSPLHF
many	NA	TRBV7-2	TRBJ1-1	TGTGCCAGCAGCTTAGTAGTACAGAACACTGAAGCTTTCTTT	CASSLVVQNTEAFF
many	TRBD2	TRBV7-9	TRBJ2-7	TGTGCCAGCAGCCAAGCGGGGGCATTATCCTACGAGCAGTACTTC	CASSQAGALSYEQYF
many	NA	TRBV7-9	TRBJ2-1	TGTGCCAGCAGCACCTTATCGGGAGTGGAAGAGCAGTTCTTC	CASSTLSGVEEQFF
many	NA	TRBV10-3	TRBJ2-3	TGTGCCATCAGCACCCGGACTCAAATGTCTAGCACAGATACGCAGTATTTT	CAISTRTQMSSTDTQYF
NA	TRBD1	TRBV5-1	TRBJ1-2	TGCGCCAGCAGCTTGGGGACAGGGAACTATGGCTACACCTTC	CASSLGTGNYGYTF
many	NA	TRBV7-9	TRBJ2-2	TGTGCCAGCAGCCCCCTCACCGCGAACACCGGGGAGCTGTTTTTT	CASSPLTANTGELFF
NA	TRBD1	TRBV4-1	TRBJ2-7	TGCGCCAGCAGCTCAGGGGGCGCAATCTCCTACGAGCAGTACTTC	CASSSGGAISYEQYF
few	NA	TRBV4-1	TRBJ2-1	TGCGCCAGCAGCCAAGACCGTGGGCTAGACTACAATGAGCAGTTCTTC	CASSQDRGLDYNEQFF
many	NA	TRBV20-1	TRBJ2-7	TGCAGTGCTGGGTGGGAGTCCCCCTACGAGCAGTACTTC	CSAGWESPYEQYF
NA	TRBD1	TRBV4-1	TRBJ2-2	TGCGCCAGCAGCCTCCGAGGGACAGCAAACACCGGGGAGCTGTTTTTT	CASSLRGTANTGELFF